Described below is a single T cell receptor beta chain sequence and its context. As yet, its antigen is unknown. The data are from a study of shared clonotypes between healthy human individuals. Study at large: Per donor, three plates held CD4 naive cells, three held CD4 memory, two held CD8 naive and one held CD8 memory.

CDR3 size: 17 residues. V lost 3 bases, J lost 2 bases, and 11 bases stayed unmatched. CDR1 is SGHRS and CDR2 is YFSETQ in the germline V gene. Investigators divided CD4+ cells into CD45RA+ naive and CD45RA-negative memory subsets. Clones were read by immunoSEQ multiplex PCR, and TCRdb kept only the in-frame ones, dropping some. The sample holds around 1.5 million clones, approximately 98% seen once. Study-wide results and limits: For naive CD4 cells, approximately 5% of clonotypes were shared across a handful of donors. It was the few donors that limited the genetic and exposure-history diversity represented.

V is TRBV5-1 and J is TRBJ1-2; 9 bases align to TRBD1. This sequence was found in a man between 25 and 39 years old in good health. Specimen: naive CD4+ T cells sorted from blood. Subset in this sample: CD45RA+ positively selected. Here the CDR3 reads CASSYNRGRLANYGYTF. In DNA form, the CDR3 reads TGCGCCAGCAGCTACAACAGGGGGCGCTTGGCAAACTATGGCTACACCTTC.